The clone carrying this T cell receptor (beta chain) was seen more than once but under ten times. The data are from a study of beta chain features in type 1 diabetes. By way of CD45RO/CCR7/CD25/CD127/CD95/CD27, the CD4+ regulatory, stem cell-like memory, central memory and naive cells were sorted. Sequencing targeted expressed TCRB transcripts, as all isolated RNA had been reverse transcribed. The table came from immunoSEQ multiplex PCR; TCRdb's copy has only in-frame clones and leaves some out. The table shows 900,000 or so clones, with under 20% occurring only once. CDR1 and CDR2 from the germline V gene are ENHRY and SYGVKD. The V and J ends lost 10 bases and 4 bases respectively, with 16 bases between them. CDR3 length: 13 residues.

The specimen was naive CD4+ T cells from blood. The receptor was derived from a woman aged 18 to 35 in good health. The genes are TRBV10-3 and TRBJ2-5, with D possibly TRBD1 on 6 matching bases. CDR3 sequence: CATRGQQRETQYF. In nucleotides, the CDR3 is TGTGCCACAAGGGGACAACAGAGAGAGACCCAGTACTTC.